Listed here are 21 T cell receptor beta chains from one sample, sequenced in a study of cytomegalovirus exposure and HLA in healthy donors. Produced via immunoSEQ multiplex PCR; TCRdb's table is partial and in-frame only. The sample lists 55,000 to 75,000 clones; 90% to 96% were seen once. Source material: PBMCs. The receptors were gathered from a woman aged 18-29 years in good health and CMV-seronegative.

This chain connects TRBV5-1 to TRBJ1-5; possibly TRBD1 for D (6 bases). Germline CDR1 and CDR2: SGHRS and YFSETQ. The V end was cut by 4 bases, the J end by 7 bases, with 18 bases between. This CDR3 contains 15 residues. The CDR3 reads CASSPTTGGWQPQHF. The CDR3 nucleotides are TGCGCCAGCAGCCCCACGACAGGAGGATGGCAGCCCCAGCATTTT.

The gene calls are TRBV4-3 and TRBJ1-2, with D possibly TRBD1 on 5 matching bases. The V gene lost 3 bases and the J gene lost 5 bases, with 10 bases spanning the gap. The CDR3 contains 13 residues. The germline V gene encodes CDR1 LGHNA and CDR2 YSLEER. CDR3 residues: CASSQGGNYGYTF. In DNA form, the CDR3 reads TGCGCCAGCAGCCAGGGGGGGAATTATGGCTACACCTTC.

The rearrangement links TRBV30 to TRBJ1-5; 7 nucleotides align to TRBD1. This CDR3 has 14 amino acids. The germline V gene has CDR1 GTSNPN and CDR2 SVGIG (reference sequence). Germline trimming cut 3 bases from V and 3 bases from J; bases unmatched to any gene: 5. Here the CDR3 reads CAWSPGQPNQPQHF. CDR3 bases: TGTGCCTGGAGCCCGGGACAGCCCAATCAGCCCCAGCATTTT.

The CDR3: CASSVGASGNTIYF. DNA for the CDR3: TGTGCCAGCAGCGTAGGGGCCTCTGGAAACACCATATATTTT. V and J are TRBV9 and TRBJ1-3, with no clear D. Germline CDR1 is SGDLS and CDR2 is YYNGEE. The V end was cut by 0 bases, the J end by 0 bases, with 4 bases between. The CDR3 length is 14 residues.

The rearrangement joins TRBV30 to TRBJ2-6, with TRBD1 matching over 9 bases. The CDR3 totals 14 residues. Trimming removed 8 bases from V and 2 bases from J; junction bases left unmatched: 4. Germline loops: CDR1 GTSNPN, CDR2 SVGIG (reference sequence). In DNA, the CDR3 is TGTGCCCGGGACAGGGCTCCTGGGGCCAACGTCCTGACTTTC. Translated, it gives CARDRAPGANVLTF.

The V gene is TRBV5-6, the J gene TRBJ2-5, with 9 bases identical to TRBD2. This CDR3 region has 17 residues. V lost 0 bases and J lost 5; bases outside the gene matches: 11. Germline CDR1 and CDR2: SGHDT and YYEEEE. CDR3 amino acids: CASSLEGSGSLLETQYF. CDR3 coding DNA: TGTGCCAGCAGCTTGGAGGGTAGCGGGAGTCTGCTGGAGACCCAGTACTTC.

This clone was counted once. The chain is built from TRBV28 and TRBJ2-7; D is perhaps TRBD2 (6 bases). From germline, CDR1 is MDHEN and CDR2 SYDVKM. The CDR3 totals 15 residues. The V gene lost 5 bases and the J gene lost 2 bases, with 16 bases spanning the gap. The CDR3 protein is CASSPGDHRTYEQYF. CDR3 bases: TGTGCCAGCAGTCCGGGGGACCACCGTACCTACGAGCAGTACTTC.

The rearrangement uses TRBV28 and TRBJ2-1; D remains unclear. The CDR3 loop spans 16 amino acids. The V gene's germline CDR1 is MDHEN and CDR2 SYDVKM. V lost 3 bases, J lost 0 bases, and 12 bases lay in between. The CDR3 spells CASSFPPAFSYNEQFF. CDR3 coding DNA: TGTGCCAGCAGTTTCCCCCCAGCGTTCTCCTACAATGAGCAGTTCTTC.

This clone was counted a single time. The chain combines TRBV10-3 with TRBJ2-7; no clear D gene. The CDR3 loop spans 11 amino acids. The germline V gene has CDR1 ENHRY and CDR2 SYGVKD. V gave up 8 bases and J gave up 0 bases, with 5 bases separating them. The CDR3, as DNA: TGTGCCATCGGCCCCTCCTACGAGCAGTACTTC. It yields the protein CAIGPSYEQYF.

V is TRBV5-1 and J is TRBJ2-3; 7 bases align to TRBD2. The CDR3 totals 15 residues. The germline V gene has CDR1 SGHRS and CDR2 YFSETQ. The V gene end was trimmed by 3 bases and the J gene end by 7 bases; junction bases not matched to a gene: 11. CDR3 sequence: CASSWEGSPRHTQYF. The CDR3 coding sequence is TGCGCCAGCAGCTGGGAGGGGAGCCCCCGGCATACGCAGTATTTT.

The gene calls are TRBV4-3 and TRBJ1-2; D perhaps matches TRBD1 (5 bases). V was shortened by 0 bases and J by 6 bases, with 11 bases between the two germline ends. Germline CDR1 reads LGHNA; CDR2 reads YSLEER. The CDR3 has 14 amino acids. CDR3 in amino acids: CASSQDGAGDGYTF. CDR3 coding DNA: TGCGCCAGCAGCCAAGATGGGGCTGGGGATGGCTACACCTTC.

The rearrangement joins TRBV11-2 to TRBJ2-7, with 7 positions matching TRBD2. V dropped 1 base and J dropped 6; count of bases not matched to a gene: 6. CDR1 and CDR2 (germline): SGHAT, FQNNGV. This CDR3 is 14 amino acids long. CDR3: CASSLGRGLGEQYF. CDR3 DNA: TGTGCCAGCAGCTTAGGGCGGGGGTTGGGCGAGCAGTACTTC.

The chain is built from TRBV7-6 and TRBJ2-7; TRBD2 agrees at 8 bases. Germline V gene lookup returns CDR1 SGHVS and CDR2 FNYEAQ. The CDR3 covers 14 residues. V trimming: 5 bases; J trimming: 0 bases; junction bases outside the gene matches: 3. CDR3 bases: TGTGCCAGCAGCCCCCGGGGGGGCTCCTACGAGCAGTACTTC. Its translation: CASSPRGGSYEQYF. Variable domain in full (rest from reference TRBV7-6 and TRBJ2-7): GAGVSQSPRYKVTKRGQDVALRCDPISGHVSLYWYRQALGQGPEFLTYFNYEAQQDKSGLPNDRFSAERPEGSISTLTIQRTEQRDSAMYRCASSPRGGSYEQYFGPGTRLTVT.

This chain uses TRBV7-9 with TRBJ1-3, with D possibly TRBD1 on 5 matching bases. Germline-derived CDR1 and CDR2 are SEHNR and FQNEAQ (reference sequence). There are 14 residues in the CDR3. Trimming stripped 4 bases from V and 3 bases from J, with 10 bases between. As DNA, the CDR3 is TGTGCCAGCAGCTCAGGGTGGAATGGAAACACCATATATTTT. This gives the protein CASSSGWNGNTIYF.

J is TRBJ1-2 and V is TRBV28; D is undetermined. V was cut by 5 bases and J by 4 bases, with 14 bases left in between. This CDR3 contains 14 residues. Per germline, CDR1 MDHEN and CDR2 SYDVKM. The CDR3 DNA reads TGTGCCAGCAGTCCTCTGGCCCCCACCTATGGCTACACCTTC. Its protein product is CASSPLAPTYGYTF.

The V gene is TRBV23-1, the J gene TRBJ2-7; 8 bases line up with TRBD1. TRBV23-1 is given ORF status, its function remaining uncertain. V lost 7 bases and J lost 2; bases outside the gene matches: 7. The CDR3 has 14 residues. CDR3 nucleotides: TGCGCCAGCAACCCGGGACAGGACCCCTACGAGCAGTACTTC. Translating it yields CASNPGQDPYEQYF.

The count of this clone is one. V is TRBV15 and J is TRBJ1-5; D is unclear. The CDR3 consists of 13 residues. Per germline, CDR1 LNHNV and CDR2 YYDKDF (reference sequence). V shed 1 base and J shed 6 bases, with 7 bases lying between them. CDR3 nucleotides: TGTGCCACCAGCAGAGCGCCAGGTCAGCCCCAGCATTTT. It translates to CATSRAPGQPQHF.

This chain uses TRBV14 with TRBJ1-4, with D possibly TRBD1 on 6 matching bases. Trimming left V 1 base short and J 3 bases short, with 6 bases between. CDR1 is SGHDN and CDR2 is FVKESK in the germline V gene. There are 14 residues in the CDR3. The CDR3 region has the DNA TGTGCCAGCAGCCAAGGGACAGCTAATGAAAAACTGTTTTTT. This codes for CASSQGTANEKLFF. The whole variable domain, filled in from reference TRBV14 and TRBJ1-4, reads EAGVTQFPSHSVIEKGQTVTLRCDPISGHDNLYWYRRVMGKEIKFLLHFVKESKQDESGMPNNRFLAERTGGTYSTLKVQPAELEDSGVYFCASSQGTANEKLFFGSGTQLSVL.

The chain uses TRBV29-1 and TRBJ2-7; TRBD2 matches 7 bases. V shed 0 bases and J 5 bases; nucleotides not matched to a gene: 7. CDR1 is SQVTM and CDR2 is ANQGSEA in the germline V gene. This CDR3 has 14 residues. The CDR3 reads CSVEDRVGGHEQYF. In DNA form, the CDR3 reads TGCAGCGTTGAAGATCGGGTGGGAGGGCACGAGCAGTACTTC.

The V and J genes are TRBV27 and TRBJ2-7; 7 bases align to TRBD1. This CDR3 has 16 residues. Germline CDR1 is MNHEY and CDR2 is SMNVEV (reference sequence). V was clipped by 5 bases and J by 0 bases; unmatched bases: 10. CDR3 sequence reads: CASSTQTGVHSYEQYF. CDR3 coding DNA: TGTGCCAGCAGTACACAAACAGGGGTGCACTCCTACGAGCAGTACTTC.

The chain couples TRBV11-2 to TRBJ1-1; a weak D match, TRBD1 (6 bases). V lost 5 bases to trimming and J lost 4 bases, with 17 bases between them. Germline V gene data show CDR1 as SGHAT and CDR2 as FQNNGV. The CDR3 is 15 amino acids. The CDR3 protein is CASSPNRARGTEAFF. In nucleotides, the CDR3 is TGTGCCAGCAGCCCAAACAGGGCCCGGGGCACTGAAGCTTTCTTT.